This section outlines one TCR beta chain sequence together with its context. These data originate in a study of blood T cell repertoires in COVID-19. Study-wide background: Acute and convalescent COVID-19 samples came from the United States, Italy and Spain. Sources were T cells, B-cell-depleted T cells, or PBMCs; the material itself was cDNA or gDNA.

Germline lookup yields CDR1 SGHNT and CDR2 YYREEE (reference sequence). J was trimmed by 0 bases and V by 3 bases; bases with no gene match: 0. The CDR3 covers 15 residues. The data were produced by immunoSEQ multiplex PCR, yet TCRdb's version contains in-frame clones alone and is incomplete. Among some 430,000 clones listed, around 91% were seen once. Recovery meant two consecutive negative NP/OP PCR tests, professional clearance, or resolved symptoms. Sequenced input: PBMCs or T cells enriched from blood (not recorded which). This clonotype was sampled from a man aged 18 to 35 who had recovered from COVID-19. The V call is TRBV5-4, the J call TRBJ2-6, with 7 bases lining up with TRBD2. The CDR3 region is CASSWGGSGANVLTF. CDR3 coding DNA: TGTGCCAGCAGCTGGGGGGGCTCTGGGGCCAACGTCCTGACTTTC.